The rows below give T cell receptor beta chains drawn from one sample of a study of T cells in Graves' hyperthyroidism and ophthalmopathy. TCRdb fed the multiplex PCR reads into MiXCR, producing one record per CDR3 protein. This sample has about 210,000 distinct CDR3 sequences; 15% to 20% occur once, and the top ten carry 50%. The sample was blood. Receptor source: a man over 45 with Graves' hyperthyroidism. The CDR3 runs from the conserved cysteine through the conserved F or W. The D gene is left open where the match is weak. For some rows the clone size is stated as once, few or many, or as a class when expanded; others skip it.

V: TRBV12-3/TRBV12-4
D: NA
J: TRBJ1-5
size: few
CDR3: CASGGGPEPQHF
DNA: TGTGCCAGCGGAGGGGGTCCTGAGCCCCAGCATTTT

V: TRBV29-1
D: NA
J: TRBJ2-5
size: NA
CDR3: CSVGVGLRYF
DNA: TGCAGCGTTGGGGTGGGACTCAGGTACTTC

V: TRBV5-1
D: TRBD2
J: TRBJ2-2
size: few
CDR3: CASRLAANTGELFF
DNA: TGCGCCAGCCGACTAGCGGCAAACACCGGGGAGCTGTTTTTT

V: TRBV5-1
D: TRBD2
J: TRBJ2-2
size: NA
CDR3: CASLGLANTGELFF
DNA: TGCGCCAGCCTGGGACTAGCTAACACCGGGGAGCTGTTTTTT

V: TRBV16
D: NA
J: TRBJ1-2
size: NA
CDR3: CASSQSIGQAGYTF
DNA: TGTGCCAGCAGCCAATCGATCGGGCAGGCCGGCTACACCTTC

V: TRBV10-3
D: NA
J: TRBJ2-7
size: many
CDR3: CAITPDRLGEQYF
DNA: TGTGCCATCACCCCAGACCGGTTAGGCGAGCAGTACTTC

V: TRBV3-1
D: NA
J: TRBJ2-3
size: once
CDR3: CASSQDPDTQYF
DNA: TGTGCCAGCAGCCAAGATCCAGATACGCAGTATTTT

V: TRBV6-1
D: TRBD1
J: TRBJ1-1
size: many
CDR3: CASSHFLEGAHTEAFF
DNA: TGTGCCAGCAGTCACTTTCTTGAGGGGGCGCACACTGAAGCTTTCTTT

V: TRBV28
D: NA
J: TRBJ1-2
size: NA
CDR3: CASSRTGSNYGCTF
DNA: NA

V: TRBV5-1
D: TRBD2
J: TRBJ2-1
size: NA
CDR3: CASSLGAGGHYWNEQFF
DNA: TGCGCCAGCAGCTTGGGAGCGGGAGGGCATTACTGGAATGAGCAGTTCTTC

V: TRBV19
D: TRBD2
J: TRBJ2-1
size: few
CDR3: CASSIELAGGTYNEQFF
DNA: TGTGCCAGTAGTATAGAACTAGCGGGAGGGACGTACAATGAGCAGTTCTTC

V: TRBV6-1
D: TRBD2
J: TRBJ2-7
size: few
CDR3: CASRGTSGVSYEQYF
DNA: TGTGCCAGCAGGGGGACTAGCGGGGTCTCCTACGAGCAGTACTTC

V: TRBV3-1
D: TRBD1
J: TRBJ1-1
size: once
CDR3: CASSQGQTGVLF
DNA: TGTGCCAGCAGCCAAGGCCAGACAGGGGTTCTCTTT

V: TRBV7-8
D: NA
J: TRBJ2-5
size: many
CDR3: CASSLARNYGETQYF
DNA: TGTGCCAGCAGCTTAGCGCGTAATTACGGGGAGACCCAGTACTTC

V: TRBV20-1
D: NA
J: TRBJ2-1
size: many
CDR3: CSAERTNNEQFF
DNA: TGCAGTGCTGAAAGGACTAACAATGAGCAGTTCTTC

V: TRBV10-3
D: TRBD1
J: TRBJ2-7
size: many
CDR3: CAISDPMTGSEQYF
DNA: TGTGCCATCAGTGACCCAATGACAGGGAGCGAGCAGTACTTC

V: TRBV6-4
D: NA
J: TRBJ2-2
size: many
CDR3: CASSSGNTGELFF
DNA: TGTGCCAGCAGTAGCGGGAACACCGGGGAGCTGTTTTTT

V: TRBV12-5
D: TRBD2
J: TRBJ2-5
size: many
CDR3: CASGLVPGLAGDETQYF
DNA: TGTGCTAGTGGTTTGGTACCGGGACTAGCGGGAGATGAGACCCAGTACTTC

V: TRBV12-3/TRBV12-4
D: NA
J: TRBJ2-2
size: few
CDR3: CASSPEFMNTGELFF
DNA: TGTGCCAGCAGCCCCGAGTTCATGAACACCGGGGAGCTGTTTTTT

V: TRBV4-3
D: NA
J: TRBJ1-2
size: few
CDR3: CASSQDIGRGYGYTF
DNA: TGCGCCAGCAGCCAAGATATCGGCAGGGGTTATGGCTACACCTTC

V: TRBV28
D: NA
J: TRBJ1-1
size: NA
CDR3: CASSLPGEVNTEAFF
DNA: TGTGCCAGCAGTTTACCGGGGGAAGTGAACACTGAAGCTTTCTTT

V: TRBV2
D: TRBD1
J: TRBJ1-5
size: few
CDR3: CASSVQTGANQPQHF
DNA: TGTGCCAGCAGCGTACAGACAGGGGCCAATCAGCCCCAGCATTTT

V: TRBV12-3/TRBV12-4
D: NA
J: TRBJ2-2
size: NA
CDR3: CASTLAGLNTGELFF
DNA: TGTGCCAGCACCCTTGCTGGGCTGAACACCGGGGAGCTGTTTTTT